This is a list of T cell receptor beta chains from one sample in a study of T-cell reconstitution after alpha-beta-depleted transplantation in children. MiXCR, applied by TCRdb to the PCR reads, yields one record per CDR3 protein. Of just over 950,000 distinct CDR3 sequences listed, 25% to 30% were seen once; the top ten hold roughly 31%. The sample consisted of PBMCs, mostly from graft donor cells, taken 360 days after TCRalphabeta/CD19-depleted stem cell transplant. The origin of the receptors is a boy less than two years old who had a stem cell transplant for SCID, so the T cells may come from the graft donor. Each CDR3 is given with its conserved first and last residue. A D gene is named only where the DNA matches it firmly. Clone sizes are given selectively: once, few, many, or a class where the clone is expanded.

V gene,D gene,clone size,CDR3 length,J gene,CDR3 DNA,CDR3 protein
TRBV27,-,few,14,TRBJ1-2,TGTGCCAGCAGTTTATTCGGGGGTTTAGGGGGCTACACCTTC,CASSLFGGLGGYTF
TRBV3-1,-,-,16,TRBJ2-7,TGTGCCAGCAGCCCAAACGGGAACAGGAACCTCTACGAGCAGTACTTC,CASSPNGNRNLYEQYF
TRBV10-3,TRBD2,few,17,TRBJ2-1,TGTGCCATCAGTGAGCCTGGACTAGCGGTATCCTACAATGAGCAGTTCTTC,CAISEPGLAVSYNEQFF
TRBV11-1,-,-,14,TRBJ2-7,TGTGCCAGCAAGCCGGGACATAGCTCCTACGAGCAGTACTTC,CASKPGHSSYEQYF
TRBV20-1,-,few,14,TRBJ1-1,TGCAGTGCTATATCTGGGGGGCGAGGAACTGAAGCTTTCTTT,CSAISGGRGTEAFF
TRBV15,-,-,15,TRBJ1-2,TGTGCCACCAGCAGAACGGACCGAGCTAACTATGGCTACACCTTC,CATSRTDRANYGYTF
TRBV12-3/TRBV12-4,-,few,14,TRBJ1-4,TGTGCCAGCAGTTTCGGGCCAAGATCGAGAGGACTGTTTTTT,CASSFGPRSRGLFF
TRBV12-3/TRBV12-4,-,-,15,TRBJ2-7,TGTGCCAGCAGTTTACAGGGATCGGGCAGCTACGAGCAGTACTTC,CASSLQGSGSYEQYF
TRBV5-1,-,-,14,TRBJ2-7,TGCGCCAGCAGCCGAGGAATCACAGCCTACGAGCAGTACTTC,CASSRGITAYEQYF
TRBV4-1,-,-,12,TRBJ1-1,TGCGCCAGCAGCCAAGATACCGTTGGGGCTTTCTTT,CASSQDTVGAFF
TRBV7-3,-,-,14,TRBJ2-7,TGTGCCAGCAGCTTAGGGGCCAGCTCCAACGAGCAGTACTTC,CASSLGASSNEQYF
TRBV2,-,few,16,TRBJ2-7,TGTGCCAGCAGTCCTTCCACACTGAGGAGCTCCTACGAGCAGTACTTC,CASSPSTLRSSYEQYF
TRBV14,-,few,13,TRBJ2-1,TGTGCCAGCAGCCAGGGGTTTGGGAATGAGCAGTTCTTC,CASSQGFGNEQFF